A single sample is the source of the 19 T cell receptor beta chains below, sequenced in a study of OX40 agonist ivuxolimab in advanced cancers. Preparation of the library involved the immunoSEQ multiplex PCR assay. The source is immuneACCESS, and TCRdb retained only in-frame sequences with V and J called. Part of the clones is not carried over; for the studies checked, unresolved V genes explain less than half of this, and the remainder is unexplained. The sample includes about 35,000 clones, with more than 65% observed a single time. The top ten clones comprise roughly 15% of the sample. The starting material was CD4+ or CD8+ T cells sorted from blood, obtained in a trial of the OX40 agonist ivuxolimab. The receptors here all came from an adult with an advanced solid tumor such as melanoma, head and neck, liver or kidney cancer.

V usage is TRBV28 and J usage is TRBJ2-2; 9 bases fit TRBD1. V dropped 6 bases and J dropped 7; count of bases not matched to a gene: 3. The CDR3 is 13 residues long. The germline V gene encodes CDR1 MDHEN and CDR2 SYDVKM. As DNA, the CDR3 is TGTGCCAGCAGACGACAGGGGGTCGGGGAGCTGTTTTTT. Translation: CASRRQGVGELFF.

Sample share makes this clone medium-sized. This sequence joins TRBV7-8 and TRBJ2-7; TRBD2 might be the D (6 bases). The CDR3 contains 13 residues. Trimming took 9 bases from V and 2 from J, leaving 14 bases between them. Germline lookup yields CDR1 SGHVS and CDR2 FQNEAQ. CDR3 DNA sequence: TGTGCCAGTGGAGGGGTCGCAGCCTACGAGCAGTACTTC. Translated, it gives CASGGVAAYEQYF.

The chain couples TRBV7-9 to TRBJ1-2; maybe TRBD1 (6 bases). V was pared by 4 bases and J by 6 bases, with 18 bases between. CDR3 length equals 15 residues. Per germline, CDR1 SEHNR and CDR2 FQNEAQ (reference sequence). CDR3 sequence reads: CASSSTGTRSDGYTF. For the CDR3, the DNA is TGTGCCAGCAGCTCGACCGGGACAAGGTCGGATGGCTACACCTTC.

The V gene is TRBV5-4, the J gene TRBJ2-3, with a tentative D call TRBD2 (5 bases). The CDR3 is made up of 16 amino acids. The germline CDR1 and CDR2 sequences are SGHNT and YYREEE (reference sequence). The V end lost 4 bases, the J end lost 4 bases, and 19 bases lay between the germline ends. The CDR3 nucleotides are TGTGCCAGCAGCCCCCAGACCCCCCGGCGGGCAGATACGCAGTATTTT. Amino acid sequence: CASSPQTPRRADTQYF. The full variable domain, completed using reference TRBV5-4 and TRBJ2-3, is ETGVTQSPTHLIKTRGQQVTLRCSSQSGHNTVSWYQQALGQGPQFIFQYYREEENGRGNFPPRFSGLQFPNYSSELNVNALELDDSALYLCASSPQTPRRADTQYFGPGTRLTVL.

As DNA, the CDR3 is TGTGCCAGCAGTTTAAGGGGGCAAGGTCCGCAGTATTTT. The encoded protein is CASSLRGQGPQYF. This chain joins TRBV27 and TRBJ2-3; TRBD1 matches at 7 bases. The V gene's germline CDR1 is MNHEY and CDR2 SMNVEV (reference sequence). The J segment lost 10 bases and the V segment lost 2 bases, leaving 6 bases of the junction unmatched. The CDR3 totals 13 residues.

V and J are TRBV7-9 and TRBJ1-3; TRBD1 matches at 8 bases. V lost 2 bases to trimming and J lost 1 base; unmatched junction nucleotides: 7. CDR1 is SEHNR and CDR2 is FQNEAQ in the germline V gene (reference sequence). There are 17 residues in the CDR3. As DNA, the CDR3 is TGTGCCAGCAGCTTAAGGACAGGGTTCGGGTCTGGAAACACCATATATTTT. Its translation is CASSLRTGFGSGNTIYF.

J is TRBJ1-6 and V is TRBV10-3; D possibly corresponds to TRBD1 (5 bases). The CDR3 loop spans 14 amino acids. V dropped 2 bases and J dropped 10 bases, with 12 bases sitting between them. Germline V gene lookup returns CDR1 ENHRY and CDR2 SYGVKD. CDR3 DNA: TGTGCCATCAGTGAGAGGGGAATAGAGTCACCCCTCCACTTT. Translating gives CAISERGIESPLHF.

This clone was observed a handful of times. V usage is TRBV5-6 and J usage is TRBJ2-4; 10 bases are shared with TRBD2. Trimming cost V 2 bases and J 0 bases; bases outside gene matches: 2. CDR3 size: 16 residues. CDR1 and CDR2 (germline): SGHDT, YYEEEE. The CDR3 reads CASSFSGGLAKNIQYF. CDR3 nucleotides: TGTGCCAGCAGCTTTAGCGGGGGGCTAGCCAAAAACATTCAGTACTTC.

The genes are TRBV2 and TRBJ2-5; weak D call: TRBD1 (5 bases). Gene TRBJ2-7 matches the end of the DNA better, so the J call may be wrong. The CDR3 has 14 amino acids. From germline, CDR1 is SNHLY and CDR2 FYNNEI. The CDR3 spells CASSLRGIPYEQYF. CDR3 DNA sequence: TGTGCCAGCAGTCTAAGGGGCATTCCCTACGAGCAGTACTTC.

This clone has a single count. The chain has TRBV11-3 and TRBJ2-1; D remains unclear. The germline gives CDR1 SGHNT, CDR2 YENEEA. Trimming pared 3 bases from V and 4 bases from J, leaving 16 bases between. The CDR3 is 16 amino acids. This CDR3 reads CASSLVGGNRYNEQFF. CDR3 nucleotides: TGTGCCAGCAGCTTGGTGGGCGGTAACAGATACAATGAGCAGTTCTTC.

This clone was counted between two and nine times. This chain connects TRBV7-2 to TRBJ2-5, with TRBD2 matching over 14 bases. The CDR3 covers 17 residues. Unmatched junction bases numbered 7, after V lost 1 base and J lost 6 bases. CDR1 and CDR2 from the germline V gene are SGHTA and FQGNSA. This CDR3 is CASSLGTSGGSLKTQYF. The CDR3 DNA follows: TGTGCCAGCAGCTTAGGGACTAGCGGGGGGTCTTTGAAGACCCAGTACTTC.

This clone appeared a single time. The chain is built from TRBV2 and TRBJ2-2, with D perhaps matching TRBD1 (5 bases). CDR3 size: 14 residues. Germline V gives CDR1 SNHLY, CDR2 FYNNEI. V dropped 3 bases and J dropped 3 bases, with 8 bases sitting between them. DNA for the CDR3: TGTGCCAGCAGTGAGCGGACACACACCGGGGAGCTGTTTTTT. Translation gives CASSERTHTGELFF.

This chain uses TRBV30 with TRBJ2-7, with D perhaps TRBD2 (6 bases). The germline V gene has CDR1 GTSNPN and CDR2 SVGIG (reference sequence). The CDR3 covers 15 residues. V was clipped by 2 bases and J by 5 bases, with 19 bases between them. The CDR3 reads CAWSPTSPLGNEQYF. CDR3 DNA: TGTGCCTGGAGTCCTACTAGCCCCCTGGGAAACGAGCAGTACTTC. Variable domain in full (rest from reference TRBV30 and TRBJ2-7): SQTIHQWPATLVQPVGSPLSLECTVEGTSNPNLYWYRQAAGRGLQLLFYSVGIGQISSEVPQNLSASRPQDRQFILSSKKLLLSDSGFYLCAWSPTSPLGNEQYFGPGTRLTVT.

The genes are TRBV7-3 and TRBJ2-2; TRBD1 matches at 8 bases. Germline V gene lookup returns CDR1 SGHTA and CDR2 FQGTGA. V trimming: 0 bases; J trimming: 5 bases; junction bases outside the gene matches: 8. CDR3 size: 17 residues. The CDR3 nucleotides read TGTGCCAGCAGCTTAACGGGAAGTACAGGGGGAACCGGGGAGCTGTTTTTT. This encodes CASSLTGSTGGTGELFF. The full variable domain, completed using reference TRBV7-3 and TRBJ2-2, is GAGVSQTPSNKVTEKGKYVELRCDPISGHTALYWYRQSLGQGPEFLIYFQGTGAADDSGLPNDRFFAVRPEGSVSTLKIQRTERGDSAVYLCASSLTGSTGGTGELFFGEGSRLTVL.

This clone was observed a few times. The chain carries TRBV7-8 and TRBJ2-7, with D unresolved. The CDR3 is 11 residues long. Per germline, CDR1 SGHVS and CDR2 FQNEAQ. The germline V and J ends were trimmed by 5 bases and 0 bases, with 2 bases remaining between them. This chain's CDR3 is CASSVSYEQYF. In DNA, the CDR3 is TGTGCCAGCAGCGTCTCCTACGAGCAGTACTTC. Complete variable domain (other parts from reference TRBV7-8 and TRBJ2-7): GAGVSQSPRYKVAKRGQDVALRCDPISGHVSLFWYQQALGQGPEFLTYFQNEAQLDKSGLPSDRFFAERPEGSVSTLKIQRTQQEDSAVYLCASSVSYEQYFGPGTRLTVT.

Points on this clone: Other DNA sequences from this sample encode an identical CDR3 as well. The CDR3 reads CASSQEGLHNTGELFF. CDR3 DNA: TGCGCCAGCAGCCAAGAGGGACTACATAACACCGGGGAGCTGTTTTTT. This sequence joins TRBV4-1 and TRBJ2-2, with TRBD2 matching over 7 bases. J gave up 2 bases and V 0 bases, and 3 bases lay outside the gene matches. CDR3 length: 16 amino acids. Germline loops: CDR1 MGHRA, CDR2 YSYEKL.

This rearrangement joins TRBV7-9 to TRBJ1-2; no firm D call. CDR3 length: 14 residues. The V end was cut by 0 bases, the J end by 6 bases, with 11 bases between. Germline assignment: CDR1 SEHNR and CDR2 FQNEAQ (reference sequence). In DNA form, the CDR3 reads TGTGCCAGCAGCTTAGCAGGCCTTATGGATGGCTACACCTTC. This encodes CASSLAGLMDGYTF.

In DNA, the CDR3 is TGCGCCAGCGGCAGGGGTAACACCGGGGAGCTGTTTTTT. Its protein is CASGRGNTGELFF. The chain has TRBV10-2 and TRBJ2-2; tentative D call: TRBD1 (6 bases). Trimming took 8 bases from V and 2 from J, leaving 9 bases between them. This CDR3 has 13 amino acids. Germline V gives CDR1 WSHSY, CDR2 SAAADI.

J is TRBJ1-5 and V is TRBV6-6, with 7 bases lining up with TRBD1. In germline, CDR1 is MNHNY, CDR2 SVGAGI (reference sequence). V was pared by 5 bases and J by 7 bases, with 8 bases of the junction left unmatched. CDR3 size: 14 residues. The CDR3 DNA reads TGTGCCAGCAGTGCCAGGACAGGAAAACAGCCCCAGCATTTT. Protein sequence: CASSARTGKQPQHF.